This TCR beta chain originates from a study of human T cells and chemical hapten exposure. Germline CDR1 is DFQATT and CDR2 is SNEGSKA (reference sequence). The CDR3 has 15 amino acids. V was trimmed by 2 bases and J by 8 bases, leaving 21 bases between them. TCRdb called the RACE reads again in MiXCR, with one record for every CDR3 protein. The sample has some 52,000 distinct CDR3 sequences; about 11% are singletons. Time point here: patch test 1, 2 weeks after DPC sensitization. Stated treatment: therapeutic diphenylcyclopropenone sensitization with weekly scalp DPC. Extraction of total RNA was performed on unfractionated whole blood. This clonotype showed up many times.

This material consisted of whole blood, taken in connection with sensitization to the hapten diphenylcyclopropenone (DPC). This sequence was found in a woman aged 35 to 49 with alopecia areata. Some clones in this sample may be carry-over from other donors' samples. The chain has TRBV20-1 and TRBJ1-2, with no clear D. Here the CDR3 reads CSARLTHGLLWGYTF. As DNA, the CDR3 is TGCAGTGCTAGACTGACCCACGGGCTTTTATGGGGCTACACCTTC.